This TCR beta chain was observed in a study of naive and memory T cell subsets (dated by TCRdb to 2016 to 2017). Context from the whole study: An open-source, UMI-based TCR alpha and beta sequencing pipeline was applied to sorted naive and memory peripheral blood T cell subsets. The functional CMV T cell responses agreed completely with IgG serology results. RNA was DNase-treated and reverse transcribed with TCR constant-region primers, mostly using SuperScript III. The study at large found these results: Single alpha or beta chain sequences, rather than paired alpha/beta receptors, were used to define clonotypes. TCR abundance followed a power law whose exponent differed between naive and memory subsets but was consistent across the three individuals. RNA-based TCR counts may be affected by expression changes linked to T cell activation and differentiation. The repertoire findings for the naive and memory subsets could not be validated, as no ground truth was available. After error correction, over 90% of naive TCR sequences appeared only once, giving much steeper abundance distributions than memory subsets. In both CD4 and CD8 cells, going from naive through CM, EM and EMRA, the Gini index went up while Shannon and inverse Simpson diversity went down.

Notes on this clonotype: It lacks a known antigen. There are no base qualities to consult, and no much larger clone falls within one base.

Libraries were made using UMI-ligation and nested PCR. An equimolar mix of two oligonucleotides covering both TRBC1 and TRBC2 was used as the beta constant-region primer. A single-stranded oligonucleotide carrying the SP2 primer and a 12-nucleotide UMI was ligated to the 3' end of the cDNA by T4 RNA ligase 1. The ligated cDNA went through four rounds of PCR with nested alpha and beta constant-region primers together with the SP2 primer. The ligation reaction was kept at 16 degrees C for about 19-25 hours. PCR2 was typically run as a SYBR Green qPCR and stopped at a predetermined threshold to prevent over-amplification. Agencourt AMPure XP magnetic beads were used for all purifications after the first. Library quantification was done by Qubit, followed by a TapeStation check on which the main peak was expected at around 650 bp. Pooled libraries were sequenced on an Illumina MiSeq using v2 2x251 paired-end kits, and typically about 1-2.3 million reads were obtained per sample. Libraries were pooled at about 4 nM per sample, and roughly 4.5-7% PhiX was added to improve cluster recognition. Per the authors' processing: FASTQ reads processed by Demultiplexor were assigned V and J genes by Decombinator through tag matching that tolerated a single base-pair mismatch. Collapsinator relied on UMIs to fix sequencing errors as well as frequency errors caused by PCR heterogeneity. CDR3Translator translated TCRs and extracted CDR3s from the conserved cysteine to the FGXG phenylalanine, flagging non-productive sequences. Gini, Shannon entropy and inverse Simpson indices were calculated on repertoires subsampled to equal numbers of UMI-defined TCRs. Clonotype abundance distributions were fitted to a power law by maximum likelihood within the linear range. When run on a single naive CD8 sample, MIGEC and the pipeline yielded similar UMI counts, similar unique TCR numbers and similar clonal distributions. Repertoires were searched for about 7,000 CMV-associated CDR3 sequences compiled from VDJdb and a published dataset. In TCRdb, the public reads were trimmed at Q25 with fastp and aligned with MiXCR, with productive beta chains retained. Each entry is one CDR3 protein sequence, shown with its most common DNA and genes. None of the V and J calls come from the authors' own analysis; TCRdb made them. For this sample the table gives about 2,800 distinct CDR3 sequences, of which more than 7% were detected only once. Of the sample, roughly 84% falls within the top ten clones.

Separate amplification of TCR alpha and beta chain libraries was performed from the second PCR step onward. Donor CMV status was determined by IFNgamma production from CD4+ T cells after overnight stimulation of fresh PBMCs with CMV viral lysate. CD4 T cells were positively selected using Miltenyi beads, after which CD8 T cells were positively selected from the CD4-negative fraction. Cells were stained for CD3, CD4, CD8, CD45RA, CD27 and a live/dead dye and were sorted on a BD Aria II into four subsets based on CD45RA and CD27. Effector memory cells were sorted as CD45RA-CD27-, whereas EMRA cells were sorted as CD45RA+CD27-. Blood was obtained from a few healthy volunteers, and the blood from each volunteer was fractionated into CD4 and CD8 T cells and subsequently into four differentiation subsets. About 120 ml of peripheral blood was collected from each donor, and PBMC were isolated from the blood using Ficoll-Paque PLUS density-gradient centrifugation. Sorted cells were lysed in RLT buffer, and RNA was extracted with a Qiagen RNeasy kit and stored at -80°C.

From the germline V gene, CDR1 is SGHTA and CDR2 is FQGNSA. The germline ends are 12 bases apart after V is trimmed by 3 bases and J by 0 bases. The CDR3 spans 16 residues, from the cysteine through the phenylalanine. Of all the DNA, just the CDR3 is kept, 48 bases in frame from base 1. This TCR derives from a human donor in good health. The sequenced sample consisted of effector memory CD8+ T cells from blood. In light of the paper, this sample's cell subset or site label describes: effector memory, CD45RA- CD27-. The chain couples TRBV7-2 to TRBJ1-5; the best D guess is TRBD1, with 5 bases matching. The nucleotide sequence reads TGTGCCAGCAGCTTTAACAGGTCCCCTAGCAATCAGCCCCAGCATTTT. This yields the protein CASSFNRSPSNQPQHF.